Listed below are T cell receptor beta chains from one sample, sequenced in a study of spatial heterogeneity in lung cancer. TCRdb re-called the 5' RACE reads with MiXCR, one entry per CDR3 protein. The profile shows roughly 3,000 distinct CDR3 sequences, approximately 17% of them singletons. The sequencing used lung tumor tissue, collected at surgery. The source of these receptors is a male donor with early-stage non-small cell lung cancer. The conserved cysteine and the conserved F or W are not part of the CDR3 here. A D gene is named only where the DNA matches it firmly.

TRBJ2-7	TRBV20-1	NA	SVKGVTYEQY
TRBJ2-3	TRBV7-8	NA	ASSLLPSEPDTQY
TRBJ2-7	TRBV11-2	NA	ASSLVREGHEQY
TRBJ2-1	TRBV6-5	TRBD2	ASSPGLAAHEQF
TRBJ1-1	TRBV12-3/TRBV12-4	NA	ASTESGEAF
TRBJ2-7	TRBV20-1	TRBD2	SASPPLAGGEEQY
TRBJ1-1	TRBV12-3/TRBV12-4	NA	ASSGRTWYEDTEAF
TRBJ2-1	TRBV6-5	NA	ASSSPGASNEQF
TRBJ2-4	TRBV12-3/TRBV12-4	TRBD2	ASSLRTSGGAAKNIQY
TRBJ2-7	TRBV9	TRBD1	ASSVGTGAYEQY
TRBJ2-7	TRBV20-1	TRBD1	SARARDRSSYEQY
TRBJ2-7	TRBV20-1	TRBD1	SARRDRGRYEQY
TRBJ1-3	TRBV7-2	NA	ASSLSAGSGNTIY
TRBJ2-1	TRBV11-2	TRBD2	ASSSAGGLNEQF
TRBJ2-5	TRBV12-3/TRBV12-4	NA	ASSGETQY
TRBJ2-2	TRBV11-2	NA	ASSRQSRSSVKRNSHGELF
TRBJ2-3	TRBV20-1	NA	SARPQREGGDTQY
TRBJ2-7	TRBV6-5	TRBD1	ASSLHGTAYEQY
TRBJ2-3	TRBV6-5	NA	ASSYRRDFTDTQY
TRBJ2-5	TRBV5-1	TRBD2	ASSWGLAEKTQY
TRBJ2-3	TRBV7-3	NA	ASSVDNTDTQY
TRBJ2-2	TRBV27	TRBD1	ASSQRQGPGGELF
TRBJ1-1	TRBV5-1	NA	ASSSDSLNTEAF
TRBJ2-7	TRBV27	NA	ASRGGSSYEQY
TRBJ2-1	TRBV10-3	TRBD2	AIRSGGNNEQF
TRBJ2-7	TRBV19	TRBD2	ATKRGTSEQY
TRBJ2-1	TRBV20-1	TRBD2	SAPGLTNEQF
TRBJ1-1	TRBV27	NA	ASSLGFHTEAF
TRBJ1-6	TRBV28	NA	ASSTPGRDNSPLH
TRBJ2-5	TRBV6-6	NA	ASSSSLGWQETQY
TRBJ2-5	TRBV4-2	NA	ASSPAEVTGTQY
TRBJ1-1	TRBV12-3/TRBV12-4	NA	ASSLEGTEAF
TRBJ2-1	TRBV4-2	NA	ASSQLGSYNEQF
TRBJ2-3	TRBV6-5	TRBD2	ASSYSAGGADTQY
TRBJ2-5	TRBV9	TRBD2	ASSVGTSGAQETQY
TRBJ2-3	TRBV2	NA	ASRAGDTDTQY
TRBJ2-3	TRBV5-4	TRBD2	ASSLGLAGGTDTQY
TRBJ2-7	TRBV15	NA	ATSGLVWSEQY
TRBJ2-1	TRBV4-3	NA	ASSQAYREGTEQF
TRBJ1-5	TRBV7-2	NA	ASSLLNNQPQH
TRBJ2-1	TRBV24-1	TRBD2	ATSASGGSRGTNEQF
TRBJ2-7	TRBV27	NA	ASSYEQY
TRBJ2-1	TRBV19	NA	ASSTWAGTRGNEQF
TRBJ2-5	TRBV7-9	TRBD1	ASSSRDSRQETQY
TRBJ2-4	TRBV20-1	NA	SAEQGYGYIQY
TRBJ1-2	TRBV20-1	NA	SARKQAGGYT